Only one count was recorded for the clone carrying this T cell receptor beta chain. Germline V lookup: CDR1 MNHEY, CDR2 SVGEGT. The J segment lost 8 bases and the V segment lost 2 bases, leaving 13 bases of the junction unmatched. The CDR3 runs 17 residues. Sequencing was performed with immunoSEQ multiplex PCR; in TCRdb, only in-frame clones are kept and a portion is missing. The sample has tens of thousands of clones; around 82% are singletons. This sample stems from a study of blood T cell repertoires in COVID-19. Input material: peripheral blood. V is TRBV6-2 or TRBV6-3 and J is TRBJ2-1; 9 bases align to TRBD2. The origin of this receptor is a human donor in a cohort sampled during active COVID-19. DNA of the CDR3: TGTGCCAGCAGTTACGTTATCGGCGGGAGGGCCCGGGATGAGCAGTTCTTC. Translating gives CASSYVIGGRARDEQFF.